One and the same sample provided the 20 T cell receptor beta chains below, sequenced in a study of monozygotic twins with inflammatory bowel disease. TCRdb re-called the 5' RACE reads and catalogs CDR3 proteins one per entry, DNA excluded. Its listing shows approximately 330,000 distinct CDR3 sequences. Input material: blood. The receptors originated from a human donor with ulcerative colitis or Crohn's disease, or a healthy co-twin of an affected twin (not recorded which).

The rearrangement links TRBV7-2 to TRBJ2-5; with no DNA, the TCRdb D assignment of TRBD1 cannot be verified. The germline CDR1 and CDR2 sequences are SGHTA and FQGNSA. This CDR3 is 16 amino acids long. The CDR3 sequence is CASSLTGGVRLETQYF.

The chain recombines TRBV19 with TRBJ1-2; no DNA is available, so the TRBD1 call from TCRdb remains unchecked. The CDR3 totals 14 residues. CDR1 is LNHDA, CDR2 SQIVND, per germline (reference sequence). CDR3: CASSIAGEVLGYTF.

The chain has TRBV29-1 and TRBJ2-3; the D gene TCRdb calls, TRBD1, cannot be checked with no DNA. Germline V gene data show CDR1 as SQVTM and CDR2 as ANQGSEA. This CDR3 has 15 residues. CDR3 protein: CSVGQEGGSTDTQYF.

The chain couples TRBV6-1 to TRBJ2-3; TCRdb indicates TRBD2, and absent DNA this call remains unverified. Germline assignment: CDR1 MNHNS and CDR2 SASEGT. This CDR3 region has 16 residues. CDR3 region: CASSPGLGLITDTQYF.

This rearrangement joins TRBV30 to TRBJ1-6. The germline gives CDR1 GTSNPN, CDR2 SVGIG (reference sequence). The CDR3 has 15 amino acids. The CDR3 protein is CAWSVRGTYNSPLHF.

The gene calls are TRBV4-3 and TRBJ2-1. CDR1 and CDR2 (germline): LGHNA, YSLEER. CDR3 length: 15 residues. The CDR3 sequence: CASSQETGSYNEQFF.

V gene TRBV6-5 combines with J gene TRBJ2-7; TCRdb selects TRBD2, and the lack of DNA leaves this call unchecked. CDR1 and CDR2 from the germline V gene are MNHEY and SVGAGI. This CDR3 is 17 amino acids long. CDR3 region: CASSYSLSVAGSYEQYF.

This chain links TRBV18 with TRBJ2-5. CDR1 and CDR2 (germline): KGHSH, LQKENI. CDR3 length: 14 amino acids. CDR3 amino acids: CASSETGVQETQYF.

The chain recombines TRBV27 with TRBJ1-4; there is no DNA to check the TCRdb D call of TRBD1. Germline V lookup: CDR1 MNHEY, CDR2 SMNVEV (reference sequence). This CDR3 has 15 amino acids. CDR3 residues: CASSLSEGAREKLFF.

The chain employs TRBV5-5 and TRBJ1-1. There are 12 residues in the CDR3. Germline loops: CDR1 SGHKS, CDR2 YYEKEE (reference sequence). CDR3 loop: CASSLTHTEAFF.

The chain carries TRBV9 and TRBJ2-2. Germline V gives CDR1 SGDLS, CDR2 YYNGEE. The CDR3 sequence is 14 residues long. The CDR3 loop reads CASSVDLGTGELFF. Looking up the rest from reference TRBV9 and TRBJ2-2 gives the full variable domain: DSGVTQTPKHLITATGQRVTLRCSPRSGDLSVYWYQQSLDQGLQFLIQYYNGEERAKGNILERFSAQQFPDLHSELNLSSLELGDSALYFCASSVDLGTGELFFGEGSRLTVL.

This sequence joins TRBV28 and TRBJ2-7; as DNA is missing, the TRBD1 call by TCRdb cannot be tested. This CDR3 region has 15 residues. Germline CDR1 is MDHEN and CDR2 is SYDVKM. CDR3: CASTKGSRRSYEQYF.

The CDR3 protein is CASRFVGTSGARGYNEQFF. The gene calls are TRBV12-3 or TRBV12-4 and TRBJ2-1; the TCRdb D gene call, TRBD2, has no DNA to confirm it. The CDR3 runs to 19 residues.

This rearrangement joins TRBV6-1 to TRBJ1-4. Germline CDR1 MNHNS, CDR2 SASEGT. The CDR3 extends over 13 amino acids. CDR3 sequence: CASSTWDGEKLFF.

The V call is TRBV28, the J call TRBJ2-3; TCRdb's assignment of TRBD2 cannot be checked, as there is no DNA. The germline CDR1 and CDR2 sequences are MDHEN and SYDVKM. This CDR3 spans 16 amino acids. The CDR3: CASSIGTSGSGDTQYF.

V gene TRBV5-6 combines with J gene TRBJ2-2. In germline, CDR1 is SGHDT, CDR2 YYEEEE. This CDR3 has 12 amino acids. CDR3 residues: CASSFGTGELFF.

The CDR3 here is CASSDPLYATDTQYF. The chain joins TRBV11-2 to TRBJ2-3. Germline V gene data show CDR1 as SGHAT and CDR2 as FQNNGV. The CDR3 covers 15 residues.

CDR3 amino acids: CASGQAANTGELFF. V is TRBV6-2 or TRBV6-3 and J is TRBJ2-2; TCRdb designates TRBD1, a call that cannot be tested without DNA. There are 14 residues in the CDR3. In germline, CDR1 is MNHEY, CDR2 SVGEGT.

The rearrangement joins TRBV19 to TRBJ1-4. This CDR3 contains 12 residues. Germline CDR1 LNHDA, CDR2 SQIVND (reference sequence). CDR3 region: CASRQPMQKLFF.

This chain connects TRBV28 to TRBJ2-1; the TCRdb call, TRBD1, lacks DNA for checking. From germline, CDR1 is MDHEN and CDR2 SYDVKM. The CDR3 sequence is 13 residues long. The CDR3 spells CASTGIPYNEQFF.